Here is one TCR beta chain with its context. What antigen it recognizes has not been identified. Base qualities were left out, and no much larger clone turns up one base away. TCRbeta CDR3 regions were amplified from genomic DNA by means of the immunoSEQ Assay, a bias-controlled multiplex PCR. In the authors' own workflow: The number of nucleated cells in each sample was estimated by amplification of reference gene primers within the assay. To quantify the absolute abundance of each unique TCRbeta CDR3 rearrangement, sequence reads were collapsed and filtered. For each sample, productive Simpson clonality was calculated as the square root of Simpson's diversity index over productive rearrangements. TCRdb's version of the immuneACCESS table is confined to in-frame rearrangements and falls short of the full clone set. An unresolved V gene accounts for under half of the shortfall where checked; the remainder is of unknown origin. Clonal size and the V and J genes are those of that table, whereas D and trimming came from the DNA. The sample table records almost 95,000 clones; roughly 70% of these occur just once. Of the sample, approximately 23% is held by the ten largest clones.

This sample is part of a study of blood T cell repertoires in COVID-19 (dated by TCRdb to the early 2020s). Regarding the complete study: Collaborator samples came from the United States, Italy and Spain and covered acute and convalescent phases of COVID-19. The samples were drawn from two sources: the first 160 participants of the ongoing ImmuneRACE study, and approximately 1,300 subjects contributed by 6 global collaborators. The sample metadata nearly always contained a de-identified subject ID, COVID-19 status, age in years and sex. The repertoires were released in a freely available public database intended as a resource for research on the immune response to SARS-CoV-2. Subjects who had been exposed to COVID-19, were actively infected with it, or had recovered from it provided the deeply sampled blood TCRbeta repertoires that made up the dataset. The prospective study material was composed of cDNA or gDNA derived from T cells, B-cell-depleted T cells, or PBMCs. Where available, HLA class I and class II types were obtained from metadata supplied by the sample provider rather than from assay-based typing. The paper as a whole reports these results and caveats: The quantity of clinical and demographic metadata differed by source and by participant and was supplied without curation.

V loses 7 bases, J loses 7 bases, and the germline ends lie 10 bases apart. Counted from cysteine to phenylalanine, this CDR3 has 12 amino acids. Only the CDR3 DNA is retained, 36 bases long and in frame from the first base. CDR1 SNHLY and CDR2 FYNNEI were looked up in the germline V gene. The collaborating institutions used their own protocols to collect whole blood in K2EDTA tubes. For TCRbeta analysis, collaborators shipped samples as frozen whole blood, isolated PBMCs, or DNA extracted from either of those sample types. This receptor was taken from a woman aged 60-70 years in a cohort sampled during active or convalescent COVID-19. This chain joins TRBV2 to TRBJ1-4; no D gene is confidently identified. The sequenced sample was peripheral blood. The sequenced DNA is TGTGCCAGCACCAGGAATTCTGAAAAACTGTTTTTT. Translated, this is CASTRNSEKLFF.